This T cell receptor beta chain originates from a study of OX40 agonist ivuxolimab in advanced cancers. Assay: immunoSEQ multiplex PCR; the TCRdb copy retains only in-frame clones and omits some. The table lists around 51,000 clones, 65% to 85% of them singletons. The V gene's germline CDR1 is SEHNR and CDR2 FQNEAQ (reference sequence). With 4 bases removed from V and 5 bases from J, the gap between germline ends came to 15 bases. The CDR3 sequence is 15 residues long. This TCR was recovered from an adult with an advanced solid tumor such as melanoma, head and neck, liver or kidney cancer. The chain uses TRBV7-9 and TRBJ2-1; D may be TRBD1 or TRBD2 (6 bases each). The sequencing used CD4+ or CD8+ T cells sorted from blood, collected in a trial of the OX40 agonist ivuxolimab. The CDR3, as DNA: TGTGCCAGCAGCTCTCCCGGGGGCCTCCACAATGAGCAGTTCTTC. Translated, it gives CASSSPGGLHNEQFF.